These 10 T cell receptor beta chains were all obtained from the same sample, sequenced in a study of cytotoxic CD8 clonotypes in ibrutinib-treated CLL. Clones were read by immunoSEQ multiplex PCR, and TCRdb kept only the in-frame ones, dropping some. This sample yields about 300,000 clones, of which approximately 67% are seen a single time; roughly 6% belongs to the top ten. This material consisted of PBMCs, taken after 36 months of ibrutinib treatment. These TCRs come from a human donor with chronic lymphocytic leukemia.

V gene TRBV9 combines with J gene TRBJ1-2, with D tentatively TRBD1 (5 bases). CDR3 size: 14 residues. V gave up 0 bases and J gave up 7 bases, with 13 bases separating them. Germline V lookup: CDR1 SGDLS, CDR2 YYNGEE. The CDR3 spells CASSVVGGAGGYTF. DNA of the CDR3: TGTGCCAGCAGCGTAGTTGGAGGGGCTGGTGGCTACACCTTC.

The chain has TRBV5-1 and TRBJ2-7; no definite D call. Trimming stripped 4 bases from V and 1 base from J, with 9 bases between. Germline V gene sequence: CDR1 SGHRS, CDR2 YFSETQ. The CDR3 loop spans 13 amino acids. This CDR3 reads CASSPDLSYEQYF. The DNA of the CDR3 is TGCGCCAGCAGCCCGGACCTTTCCTACGAGCAGTACTTC.

The rearrangement links TRBV9 to TRBJ2-7; no firm D call. This CDR3 region has 15 residues. CDR1 and CDR2 from the germline V gene are SGDLS and YYNGEE. Trimming pared 0 bases from V and 2 bases from J, leaving 12 bases between. In DNA form, the CDR3 reads TGTGCCAGCAGCGTAGGAGAAAGCATAACCTACGAGCAGTACTTC. Protein: CASSVGESITYEQYF. The entire variable domain, with the rest obtained from reference TRBV9 and TRBJ2-7, is as follows: DSGVTQTPKHLITATGQRVTLRCSPRSGDLSVYWYQQSLDQGLQFLIQYYNGEERAKGNILERFSAQQFPDLHSELNLSSLELGDSALYFCASSVGESITYEQYFGPGTRLTVT.

J is TRBJ2-7 and V is TRBV7-8, with D maybe TRBD2 (5 bases). V shed 5 bases and J shed 4 bases, with 21 bases lying between them. The CDR3 loop spans 16 amino acids. Germline V gene lookup returns CDR1 SGHVS and CDR2 FQNEAQ. In DNA, the CDR3 is TGTGCCAGCAGCCACAATACGAAGCGGACTTCATACGAGCAGTACTTC. Translation: CASSHNTKRTSYEQYF.

The chain recombines TRBV13 with TRBJ2-5, with D possibly TRBD2 on 5 matching bases. In germline, CDR1 is PRHDT, CDR2 FYEKMQ (reference sequence). The length of the CDR3 is 13 residues. The V and J ends lost 3 bases and 4 bases respectively, with 9 bases between them. The CDR3 DNA reads TGTGCCAGCAGCTTCAGAGGGTCAGAGACCCAGTACTTC. Amino acid sequence: CASSFRGSETQYF.

The CDR3: CASSPVGRAGEQFF. DNA for the CDR3: TGTGCCAGCTCACCGGTAGGCAGGGCCGGTGAGCAGTTCTTC. The gene calls are TRBV18 and TRBJ2-1; D possibly corresponds to TRBD1 (5 bases). Germline V gene sequence: CDR1 KGHSH, CDR2 LQKENI. The CDR3 has 14 residues. Between the trimmed V and J ends, which lost 3 bases and 9 bases, there was a span of 15 bases.

The rearrangement uses TRBV11-2 and TRBJ1-2; 9 nucleotides line up with TRBD1. Losses at the gene ends were 5 bases for V and 4 bases for J; bases not matched to a gene: 11. This CDR3 has 16 residues. Germline loops: CDR1 SGHAT, CDR2 FQNNGV. CDR3 coding DNA: TGTGCCAGCAGCGTACAGGGGGCCTGGGGCGGCTATGGCTACACCTTC. Translated, it gives CASSVQGAWGGYGYTF.

The rearrangement uses TRBV19 and TRBJ1-5; D not resolved. Trimming removed 5 bases from V and 9 bases from J, with 11 bases in between. CDR1 LNHDA and CDR2 SQIVND come from the germline V gene (reference sequence). The CDR3 extends over 12 amino acids. DNA for the CDR3: TGTGCCAGTAGTTTCCCCAGAGCGCCCCAGCATTTT. It translates to CASSFPRAPQHF.

This chain links TRBV25-1 with TRBJ2-7; 9 nucleotides align to TRBD1. Germline values: CDR1 MGHDK, CDR2 SYGVNS. J was trimmed by 5 bases and V by 1 base; bases with no gene match: 6. CDR3 length: 15 residues. The CDR3 is CASSEFGTGHDEQYF. The CDR3 DNA reads TGTGCCAGCAGTGAATTTGGGACAGGGCACGACGAGCAGTACTTC.

The chain employs TRBV4-2 and TRBJ2-3; TRBD2 matches at 10 bases. Germline V gives CDR1 LGHNA, CDR2 YNFKEQ. The CDR3 is made up of 16 amino acids. The V segment lost 0 bases and the J segment 4 bases; nucleotides outside the gene matches: 4. The CDR3 bases are TGTGCCAGCAGCCAAGATTGGACTAGCGGCGCAGATACGCAGTATTTT. Translating gives CASSQDWTSGADTQYF.